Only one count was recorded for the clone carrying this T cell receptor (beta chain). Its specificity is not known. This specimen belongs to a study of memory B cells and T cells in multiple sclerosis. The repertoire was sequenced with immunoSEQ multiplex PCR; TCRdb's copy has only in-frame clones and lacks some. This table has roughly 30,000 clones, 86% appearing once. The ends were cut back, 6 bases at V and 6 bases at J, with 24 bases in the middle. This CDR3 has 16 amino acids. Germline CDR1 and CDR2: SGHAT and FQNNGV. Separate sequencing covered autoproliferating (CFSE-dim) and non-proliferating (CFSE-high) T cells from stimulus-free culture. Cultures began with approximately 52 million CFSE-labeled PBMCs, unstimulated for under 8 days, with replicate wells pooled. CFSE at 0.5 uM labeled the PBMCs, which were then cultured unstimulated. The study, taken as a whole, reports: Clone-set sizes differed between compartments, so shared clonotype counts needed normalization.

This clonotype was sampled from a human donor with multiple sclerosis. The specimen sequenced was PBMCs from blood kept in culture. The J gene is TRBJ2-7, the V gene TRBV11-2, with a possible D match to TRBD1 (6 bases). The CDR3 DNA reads TGTGCCAGCAGGTCGCAGGGGAAATTTACCGCATCCGAGCAGTACTTC. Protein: CASRSQGKFTASEQYF.